This T cell receptor (beta chain) was captured in a study of identical twins (dated by TCRdb to about 2016). Context from the whole study: TCR alpha and beta repertoires from monozygotic twins, unrelated adults of various ages and cord blood were deep-sequenced to test whether fetal clonotypes persist. To rule out contamination, the twin experiments were replicated at different times with different library preparation protocols.

Every donor in the study was a healthy Caucasian. The twin cohort consisted of three pairs of female monozygotic twins, all aged 18 to 29 years. Positive isolation kits from Invitrogen were used to isolate CD4+ and CD8+ T cell populations. There are a few counts of this clonotype. This receptor's antigen is unknown. Per-nucleotide qualities are absent, and no much larger clonotype sits a single base away. The full study reports these points: In monozygotic twins, out-of-frame TCR alpha sharing was systematically underestimated by recombination models, although the models agreed with sharing between unrelated individuals. Compared with coincidental sharing between unrelated individuals, out-of-frame TCR alpha sequences shared between twins had an excess of sequences with low generation probability. A weaker excess of twin sharing was found in beta out-of-frame sequences because the signal-to-noise ratio was lowered by fewer shared sequences. Fewer insertions were carried by abundant cord blood beta clonotypes; a weaker similar trend was observed in young adult naive repertoires, while no such trend was observed in memory repertoires. Invariant T cells such as MAIT and iNKT could partly confound zero-insertion analyses, although diverse VJ usage argued against such confounding for most clonotypes. Because the same donors could not be followed over many years, the conclusions depended on cross-sectional statistical analysis.

The protocol used for the library was 5' RACE. The run used an Illumina HiSeq 2000. A universal primer binding site was added through template switching, and the final cDNA carried a unique molecular identifier so that TCR cDNA molecules could be counted accurately. Specific primers in the conserved constant-segment region were used to synthesize first-strand cDNA for the TCR alpha and beta chains. To control for contamination, every cDNA library was double barcoded, receiving both a SMART-Mk sample barcode and Illumina barcodes. Two successive PCR steps introduced TruSeq adapter sequences along with Illumina sample barcodes. TCR alpha and beta cDNA libraries were sequenced on the Illumina HiSeq platform with custom primers. Processing in the source paper ran as follows. Unique molecular identifiers were extracted from raw reads with MiGEC, and CDR3 positions were determined with MiXCR. Recombination models were inferred per individual with the repgenHMM and IGoR tools using an EM algorithm. The tcR package in R was used for shared clonotype analysis, with sharing normalized by the product of cloneset sizes. Out-of-frame nonproductive sequences were analyzed to study raw recombination free of thymic and clonal selection effects. TCRdb reanalyzed the raw reads on its own, using fastp at Q25 for trimming and MiXCR for clone calling, and kept in-frame beta chains. One record per CDR3 amino acid sequence lists the most common genes and DNA. What appears here as the V and J calls and clone size reflects TCRdb's work, not the paper's. For this sample there are 500,000 to 600,000 distinct CDR3 sequences; under 25% appear just once. The top ten clones comprise about 0.91% of the sample.

Including the terminal cysteine and phenylalanine, the CDR3 comprises 14 residues. Just the 42-base CDR3 DNA is kept, in frame starting at base 1. Looking up the germline V gene yields CDR1 MGHDK and CDR2 SYGVNS. The V end loses 1 base and the J end loses 6 bases, and a stretch of 12 bases separates them. These sequences were also reported in another study, on T cells expressing NK-cell markers. According to the second study: In sorted CD3+CD56+NKG2C+, CD3+CD56+NKG2C- and CD3+CD56-NKG2C+ T-cell subsets from roughly 8 donors, TCR beta-chain repertoires were profiled. Among the eight sequenced donors, only one was HCMV-seronegative, while the other seven were HCMV-seropositive. In several experiments an anti-gammadeltaTCR antibody was added to restrict sorting to alphabetaTCR-expressing T cells. In six donors, the dominant CD3+CD56+NKG2C+ clonotypes ranked among the top 10 CD8+ clonotypes, making up about 1.0-7.0% of CD8+ T cells. Those dominant clonotypes were again the most abundant among CD3+CD56-NKG2C+ cells in a handful of donors, at 28.3-60.1%. Whether the expanded NKG2C-expressing T cell clones were specific for HCMV antigens remained unclear. All eight donors whose samples were sequenced were randomly selected healthy volunteers, three of them men and five women. To determine HCMV serostatus, a commercial ELISA kit was used to detect HCMV-specific IgG in serum. MIGEC was used to demultiplex reads and group reads by UMI, and MiTCR was used to assemble and quantify clonotypes. Only TCR cDNA sequences supported by at least two reads were kept to exclude erroneous sequences. The tcR package was used for downstream repertoire analysis, and clonotypes were matched between fractions using CDR3 nucleotide sequence together with V segment. Antigen specificity was annotated against VDJdb with VDJmatch, allowing one amino acid substitution in CDR3.

This TCR derives from a young woman in good health. Sequenced: CD4+ T cells sorted from blood. The rearranged segments are TRBV25-1 and TRBJ2-5; the D gene cannot be resolved reliably. This receptor carries the CDR3 CASSESGMPKTQYF. The DNA sequence is given as TGTGCCAGCAGTGAATCGGGTATGCCGAAGACCCAGTACTTC. With the portions outside the CDR3 filled from the reference TRBV25-1 and TRBJ2-5 genes, the complete variable region becomes EADIYQTPRYLVIGTGKKITLECSQTMGHDKMYWYQQDPGMELHLIHYSYGVNSTEKGDLSSESTVSRIRTEHFPLTLESARPSHTSQYLCASSESGMPKTQYFGPGTRLLVL.